The next 26 T cell receptor beta chains were all read from a single sample in a study of T cells in localized non-small cell lung cancer. Assay used: immunoSEQ multiplex PCR; TCRdb lists only in-frame clones, some missing. This sample yields about 59,000 clones, of which 80% to 95% are seen a single time; 20% belongs to the top ten. The sequences come from peripheral blood, collected before any cancer treatment. The receptors stem from a man aged 40 to 70 with stage I lung adenocarcinoma.

This chain links TRBV27 with TRBJ2-7; the D is unclear. Germline assignment: CDR1 MNHEY and CDR2 SMNVEV (reference sequence). The ends were cut back, 5 bases at V and 3 bases at J, with 11 bases in the middle. The CDR3 consists of 13 residues. The CDR3 protein is CASSPWEGYEQYF. CDR3 nucleotides: TGTGCCAGCAGTCCCTGGGAAGGCTACGAGCAGTACTTC.

V gene TRBV6-5 combines with J gene TRBJ2-3; the match to TRBD1 covers 11 bases. The V segment lost 0 bases and the J segment 5 bases; nucleotides outside the gene matches: 1. The germline V gene has CDR1 MNHEY and CDR2 SVGAGI. The CDR3 is 15 residues long. In DNA, the CDR3 is TGTGCCAGCAGTTACTCGGGACAGGGGGGAGATACGCAGTATTTT. Residues: CASSYSGQGGDTQYF.

The V gene is TRBV12-5, the J gene TRBJ2-3; D not resolved. The CDR3 is 15 amino acids. Between the trimmed V and J ends, which lost 2 bases and 0 bases, there was a span of 9 bases. Germline assignment: CDR1 LGHNT and CDR2 FRNRAP. CDR3 in DNA: TGTGCTAGTGGTTTGCCTGTGGAGAGCACAGATACGCAGTATTTT. This translates into CASGLPVESTDTQYF.

The chain uses TRBV4-1 and TRBJ1-1, with D hard to call. CDR3 length: 15 amino acids. CDR1 and CDR2 (germline): MGHRA, YSYEKL. Trimming stripped 3 bases from V and 5 bases from J, with 16 bases between. In DNA form, the CDR3 reads TGCGCCAGCAGCCAGCCGAGACGGGGAAGGACTGAAGCTTTCTTT. Residues: CASSQPRRGRTEAFF.

This chain joins TRBV27 and TRBJ2-2, with a weak D call TRBD2 (5 bases). Germline loops: CDR1 MNHEY, CDR2 SMNVEV (reference sequence). V lost 2 bases, J lost 4 bases, and 11 bases lay in between. The CDR3 consists of 15 residues. The CDR3 here is CASSLSGLPTGELFF. In DNA, the CDR3 is TGTGCCAGCAGTTTAAGCGGACTTCCCACCGGGGAGCTGTTTTTT.

The rearrangement links TRBV27 to TRBJ1-2; D gene ambiguous. Germline V gene lookup returns CDR1 MNHEY and CDR2 SMNVEV (reference sequence). Trimming removed 4 bases from V and 0 bases from J, with 12 bases in between. The CDR3 sequence is 15 residues long. CDR3: CASSSLGGANYGYTF. For the CDR3, the DNA is TGTGCCAGCAGTTCATTGGGTGGGGCTAACTATGGCTACACCTTC.

This clone has a single count. The chain links TRBV7-9 to TRBJ2-7, with D tentatively TRBD2 (5 bases). V lost 4 bases and J 3 bases, leaving 7 bases between the germline ends. The germline V gene has CDR1 SEHNR and CDR2 FQNEAQ (reference sequence). The CDR3 sequence is 12 residues long. CDR3 loop: CASSSRGYEQYF. CDR3 sequence (DNA): TGTGCCAGCAGCTCCCGGGGCTACGAGCAGTACTTC. The variable domain in full, with the rest retrieved from reference TRBV7-9 and TRBJ2-7, is DTGVSQNPRHKITKRGQNVTFRCDPISEHNRLYWYRQTLGQGPEFLTYFQNEAQLEKSRLLSDRFSAERPKGSFSTLEIQRTEQGDSAMYLCASSSRGYEQYFGPGTRLTVT.

The chain recombines TRBV2 with TRBJ2-5, with TRBD1 matching over 8 bases. Looked up from germline, CDR1 is SNHLY and CDR2 is FYNNEI. The trim removed 6 bases at V and 1 base at J, leaving 10 bases unmatched. The CDR3 is 16 residues long. The chain's CDR3 is CASRPDRAQPQETQYF. CDR3 nucleotide sequence: TGTGCCAGCAGACCGGACAGGGCCCAGCCCCAAGAGACCCAGTACTTC.

The chain links TRBV9 to TRBJ2-1; D is uncertain. CDR1 and CDR2 from the germline V gene are SGDLS and YYNGEE. The CDR3 is 13 amino acids. Trimming cost V 4 bases and J 7 bases, with 12 bases left between them. In nucleotides, the CDR3 is TGTGCCAGCAGCTTTGATCAAACGAATGAGCAGTTCTTC. Translated: CASSFDQTNEQFF.

V is TRBV13 and J is TRBJ2-1; TRBD2 matches 10 bases. Trimming at V came to 0 bases and at J to 6 bases, leaving 5 bases not matched to a gene. CDR3 length equals 16 residues. Germline CDR1 and CDR2: PRHDT and FYEKMQ (reference sequence). CDR3 sequence: CASSLGLTSGVNEQFF. CDR3 coding DNA: TGTGCCAGCAGCTTAGGCTTAACTAGCGGGGTCAATGAGCAGTTCTTC.

The rearrangement uses TRBV4-2 and TRBJ2-5; D tentatively fits TRBD1 or TRBD2 (5 bases each). Germline V gives CDR1 LGHNA, CDR2 YNFKEQ. The V and J ends lost 1 base and 5 bases respectively, with 8 bases between them. The CDR3 totals 13 residues. This CDR3 reads CASSQGGDETQYF. In DNA, the CDR3 is TGTGCCAGCAGCCAAGGAGGGGATGAGACCCAGTACTTC.

In this sample, this clone turned up a few times. The chain recombines TRBV7-2 with TRBJ2-7; 12 nucleotides line up with TRBD2. After removal of 2 bases from V and 12 bases from J, the junction contained 5 bases not matched to a gene. CDR1 and CDR2 (germline): SGHTA, FQGNSA. The CDR3 has 13 amino acids. The CDR3 here is CASSLRLAGARYF. The DNA for the CDR3 is TGTGCCAGCAGCTTACGACTAGCGGGGGCACGGTACTTC.

V and J are TRBV4-1 and TRBJ2-2, with 7 bases matching TRBD1. This CDR3 spans 15 amino acids. Germline assignment: CDR1 MGHRA and CDR2 YSYEKL. J gave up 3 bases and V 1 base, and 2 bases lay outside the gene matches. The CDR3 region is CASSQVGTDTGELFF. The CDR3 coding sequence is TGCGCCAGCAGCCAAGTGGGGACAGACACCGGGGAGCTGTTTTTT.

This chain connects TRBV28 to TRBJ1-2; tentatively, D is TRBD1 (6 bases). From germline, CDR1 is MDHEN and CDR2 SYDVKM. Trimming stripped 7 bases from V and 7 bases from J, with 19 bases between. The CDR3 totals 14 residues. The CDR3 DNA follows: TGTGCCAGCAAGGCGGCAGGGGTTGTGAGTGGCTACACCTTC. Translation gives CASKAAGVVSGYTF.

V gene TRBV19 combines with J gene TRBJ1-6, with D possibly being TRBD1 (5 bases). This CDR3 is built from 14 residues. Trimming shortened V by 3 bases and J by 10 bases, and 13 bases separated the two germline ends. CDR1 is LNHDA and CDR2 is SQIVND in the germline V gene (reference sequence). The CDR3 loop reads CASSISRARSPLHF. CDR3 nucleotide sequence: TGTGCCAGTAGTATTAGCAGGGCCAGATCACCCCTCCACTTT.

The chain couples TRBV7-8 to TRBJ1-3; no clear D. This CDR3 has 15 residues. CDR1 is SGHVS, CDR2 FQNEAQ, per germline. V dropped 5 bases and J dropped 0 bases, with 11 bases sitting between them. CDR3 protein: CASSLTGDSGNTIYF. CDR3 nucleotide sequence: TGTGCCAGCAGCCTTACCGGCGACTCTGGAAACACCATATATTTT.

This clone was observed a handful of times. This chain uses TRBV10-3 with TRBJ2-7; 8 bases are shared with TRBD1. This CDR3 contains 14 residues. The trim removed 4 bases at V and 3 bases at J, leaving 5 bases unmatched. Looked up from germline, CDR1 is ENHRY and CDR2 is SYGVKD. The CDR3, as DNA: TGTGCCATCAGTGGGACAGGGAACAACTACGAGCAGTACTTC. Protein: CAISGTGNNYEQYF.

V usage is TRBV11-3 and J usage is TRBJ1-1; a possible D gene is TRBD1 (5 bases). CDR1 SGHNT and CDR2 YENEEA come from the germline V gene. This CDR3 spans 13 amino acids. The V and J ends lost 5 bases and 5 bases respectively, with 12 bases between them. CDR3 sequence reads: CASSPGGGTEAFF. As DNA, the CDR3 is TGTGCCAGCAGCCCAGGCGGGGGTACTGAAGCTTTCTTT. The full variable domain, rest sourced from reference TRBV11-3 and TRBJ1-1, is EAGVVQSPRYKIIEKKQPVAFWCNPISGHNTLYWYLQNLGQGPELLIRYENEEAVDDSQLPKDRFSAERLKGVDSTLKIQPAELGDSAVYLCASSPGGGTEAFFGQGTRLTVV.

The chain joins TRBV19 to TRBJ1-2; weak D call: TRBD1 (6 bases). The germline CDR1 and CDR2 sequences are LNHDA and SQIVND (reference sequence). This CDR3 contains 16 residues. Deletions cut 9 bases from V and 0 bases from J, with 20 bases between. The CDR3 loop reads CASSRRATGANYGYTF. The CDR3 DNA sequence: TGTGCCAGCTCCCGAAGGGCGACAGGAGCTAACTATGGCTACACCTTC. The whole variable domain, remainder taken from reference TRBV19 and TRBJ1-2, is DGGITQSPKYLFRKEGQNVTLSCEQNLNHDAMYWYRQDPGQGLRLIYYSQIVNDFQKGDIAEGYSVSREKKESFPLTVTSAQKNPTAFYLCASSRRATGANYGYTFGSGTRLTVV.

This chain joins TRBV5-4 and TRBJ1-3; 9 nucleotides line up with TRBD1. The V segment lost 3 bases and the J segment 3 bases; nucleotides outside the gene matches: 4. This CDR3 contains 15 residues. Germline loops: CDR1 SGHNT, CDR2 YYREEE (reference sequence). The chain's CDR3 is CASSSGQGYGNTIYF. The CDR3 DNA reads as TGTGCCAGCAGCTCGGGACAGGGATATGGAAACACCATATATTTT.

V usage is TRBV2 and J usage is TRBJ2-7; TRBD2 matches at 12 bases. Trimming cost V 5 bases and J 5 bases; bases outside gene matches: 7. The CDR3 is 15 amino acids. Germline CDR1 is SNHLY and CDR2 is FYNNEI. This CDR3 is CASSPRLAGENEQYF. CDR3 in DNA: TGTGCCAGCAGTCCCCGACTAGCGGGAGAGAACGAGCAGTACTTC.

The chain recombines TRBV10-1 with TRBJ1-5; a weak D match, TRBD1 (5 bases). V dropped 8 bases and J dropped 2 bases, with 19 bases sitting between them. This CDR3 contains 16 residues. Germline V gene sequence: CDR1 WNHNN, CDR2 SYGVQD (reference sequence). Here the CDR3 DNA reads TGCGCCAGCGGAGGGAACGGGGGGTCGGGCAATCAGCCCCAGCATTTT. It specifies CASGGNGGSGNQPQHF.

The chain joins TRBV11-3 to TRBJ1-2; 8 nucleotides align to TRBD1. The CDR3 has 13 amino acids. Unmatched junction bases numbered 8, after V lost 6 bases and J lost 8 bases. Germline values: CDR1 SGHNT, CDR2 YENEEA. The CDR3 is CASRQSTGGGYTF. CDR3 DNA sequence: TGTGCCAGCAGACAATCCACAGGGGGAGGCTACACCTTC.

This clone was seen just once. This chain joins TRBV10-3 and TRBJ1-5; tentatively, D is TRBD1 (5 bases). The V end lost 4 bases, the J end lost 9 bases, and 16 bases lay between the germline ends. The CDR3 extends over 14 amino acids. Germline lookup yields CDR1 ENHRY and CDR2 SYGVKD. The CDR3 sequence is CAISGDSSVSPQHF. The CDR3, as DNA: TGTGCCATCAGTGGAGACAGTTCTGTATCGCCCCAGCATTTT.

V usage is TRBV6-5 and J usage is TRBJ2-5; D may be TRBD1 (5 bases). The CDR3 is 14 amino acids. The germline gives CDR1 MNHEY, CDR2 SVGAGI. Trimming shortened V by 2 bases and J by 2 bases, and 9 bases separated the two germline ends. The CDR3 region is CASSYRAGQETQYF. The CDR3 coding sequence is TGTGCCAGCAGTTACAGAGCAGGGCAAGAGACCCAGTACTTC.

The CDR3 sequence is CASSNAEGDTQYF. DNA of the CDR3: TGTGCCAGCAGCAACGCGGAGGGCGATACGCAGTATTTT. The V gene is TRBV2, the J gene TRBJ2-3; TRBD2 is a possible D gene (6 bases). Germline V gives CDR1 SNHLY, CDR2 FYNNEI. This CDR3 region has 13 residues. V was trimmed by 6 bases and J by 6 bases, leaving 13 bases between them.